This T cell receptor (beta chain) comes out of a study of spatial heterogeneity in lung cancer. About the study: Counts of TCR transcripts in tumor regions correlated strongly with a T cell module score (derived from matched bulk RNA-seq). The study observed each unique TCR and UMI combination more than ten times on average in raw reads. The study's findings and limits: For expanded intratumoral alpha and beta TCRs, counts tracked tumor mutation counts. Approximate estimated coverage of tumor T cells amounted to approximately 6.8% for alpha and 13% for beta chains.

Remarks on this clonotype: Its antigen is still unknown. The DNA is omitted, as the CDR3 cannot be located on it reliably, and the CDR3 follows TCRdb's listing.

The CDR3 is 16 residues long, counting both termini. Germline CDR1 and CDR2: MDHEN and SYDVKM. Documented time point: sample taken at primary tumor resection. On each TCR cDNA molecule, a unique molecular identifier was present. TCRdb passed the 5' RACE reads through MiXCR, listing each CDR3 protein once. The sample lists approximately 21,000 distinct CDR3 sequences; around 6% were seen once. Specimen: lung tumor tissue, collected at surgery. The TCR sequence derives from a male donor with early-stage non-small cell lung cancer. The J gene is TRBJ2-3, the V gene TRBV28; the table assigns TRBD2, which was not confirmed against the DNA. Here the CDR3 reads CASSLSLRGAADTQYF.